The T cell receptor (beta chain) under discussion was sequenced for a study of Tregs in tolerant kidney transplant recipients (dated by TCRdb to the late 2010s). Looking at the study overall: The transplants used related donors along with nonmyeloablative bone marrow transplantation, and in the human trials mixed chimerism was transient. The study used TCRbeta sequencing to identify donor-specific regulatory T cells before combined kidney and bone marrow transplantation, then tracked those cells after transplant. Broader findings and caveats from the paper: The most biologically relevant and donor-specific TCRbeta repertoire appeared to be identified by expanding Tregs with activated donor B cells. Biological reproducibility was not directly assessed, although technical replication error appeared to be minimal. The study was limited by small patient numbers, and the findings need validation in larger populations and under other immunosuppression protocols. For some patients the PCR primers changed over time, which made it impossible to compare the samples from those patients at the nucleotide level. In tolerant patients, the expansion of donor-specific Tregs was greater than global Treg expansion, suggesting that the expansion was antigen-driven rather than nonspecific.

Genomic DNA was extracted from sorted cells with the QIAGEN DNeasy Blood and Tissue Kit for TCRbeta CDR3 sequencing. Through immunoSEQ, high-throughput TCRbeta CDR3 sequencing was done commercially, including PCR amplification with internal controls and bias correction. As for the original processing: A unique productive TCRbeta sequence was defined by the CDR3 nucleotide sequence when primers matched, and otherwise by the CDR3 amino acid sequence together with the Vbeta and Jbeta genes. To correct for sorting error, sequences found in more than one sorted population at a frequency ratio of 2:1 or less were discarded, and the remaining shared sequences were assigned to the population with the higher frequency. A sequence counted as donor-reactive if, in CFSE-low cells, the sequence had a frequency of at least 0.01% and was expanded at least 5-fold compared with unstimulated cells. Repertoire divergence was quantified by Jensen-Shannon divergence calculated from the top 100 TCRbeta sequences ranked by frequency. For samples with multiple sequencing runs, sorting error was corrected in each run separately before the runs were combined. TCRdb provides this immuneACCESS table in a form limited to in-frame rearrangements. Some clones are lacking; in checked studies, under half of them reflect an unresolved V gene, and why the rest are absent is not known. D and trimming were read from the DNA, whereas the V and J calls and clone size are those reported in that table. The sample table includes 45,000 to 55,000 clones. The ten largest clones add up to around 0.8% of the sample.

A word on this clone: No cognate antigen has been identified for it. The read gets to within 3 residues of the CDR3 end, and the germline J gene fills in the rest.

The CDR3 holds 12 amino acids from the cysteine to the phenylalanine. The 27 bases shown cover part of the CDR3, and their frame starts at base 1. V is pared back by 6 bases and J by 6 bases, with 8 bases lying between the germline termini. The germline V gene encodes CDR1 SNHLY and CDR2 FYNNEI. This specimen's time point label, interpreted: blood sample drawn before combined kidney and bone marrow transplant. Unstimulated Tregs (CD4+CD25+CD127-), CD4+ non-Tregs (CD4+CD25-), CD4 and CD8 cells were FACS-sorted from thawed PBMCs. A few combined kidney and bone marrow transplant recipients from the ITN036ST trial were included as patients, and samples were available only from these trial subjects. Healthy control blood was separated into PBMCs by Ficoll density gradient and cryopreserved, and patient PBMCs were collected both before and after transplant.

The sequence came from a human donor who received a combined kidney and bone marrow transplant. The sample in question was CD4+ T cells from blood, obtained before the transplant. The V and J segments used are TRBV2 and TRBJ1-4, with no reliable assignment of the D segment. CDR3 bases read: TGTGCCAGCAGGGTAGCTGATGAAAAA. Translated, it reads CASRVADEK. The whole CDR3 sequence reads CASRVADEKLFF.